What follows are 16 T cell receptor beta chains derived from one specimen sequenced in a study of identical twins. One entry per CDR3 protein results from TCRdb running MiXCR on the 5' RACE reads. The table records around 1.7 million distinct CDR3 sequences, around 33% of them present only once. Sequencing was carried out using cord blood. The source of these receptors is a newborn girl in good health.

The rearrangement uses TRBV11-3 and TRBJ1-5, with 9 bases identical to TRBD1. V gave up 0 bases and J gave up 0 bases; unmatched junction bases: 6. This CDR3 comprises 18 residues. Germline V gene sequence: CDR1 SGHNT, CDR2 YENEEA. The DNA for the CDR3 is TGTGCCAGCAGCTTAGACCTGGACAGGGGATATAGCAATCAGCCCCAGCATTTT. The encoded protein is CASSLDLDRGYSNQPQHF. Based on the CDR3 plus reference TRBV11-3 and TRBJ1-5, the full variable domain is EAGVVQSPRYKIIEKKQPVAFWCNPISGHNTLYWYLQNLGQGPELLIRYENEEAVDDSQLPKDRFSAERLKGVDSTLKIQPAELGDSAVYLCASSLDLDRGYSNQPQHFGDGTRLSIL.

This clonotype occurred a few times. The chain couples TRBV12-3 or TRBV12-4 to TRBJ2-1, with a tentative D call TRBD2 (5 bases). This CDR3 spans 14 amino acids. Trimming removed 3 bases from V and 7 bases from J, with 13 bases in between. This CDR3 is CASSLTRGTNEQFF. The CDR3 region has the DNA TGTGCCAGCAGTTTGACTCGGGGAACGAATGAGCAGTTCTTC.

The chain links TRBV4-2 to TRBJ2-7; TRBD2 matches at 11 bases. This CDR3 is built from 16 residues. From germline, CDR1 is LGHNA and CDR2 YNFKEQ. V dropped 0 bases and J dropped 3; count of bases not matched to a gene: 4. The CDR3 here is CASSQDPGTSGYEQYF. CDR3 nucleotides: TGTGCCAGCAGCCAAGATCCCGGGACTAGCGGCTACGAGCAGTACTTC.

This clonotype was seen more than once but under ten times. The chain combines TRBV7-8 with TRBJ1-1, with 7 bases lining up with TRBD1. V dropped 5 bases and J dropped 8; count of bases not matched to a gene: 8. The CDR3 has 13 amino acids. Germline CDR1 and CDR2: SGHVS and FQNEAQ. Written as DNA, the CDR3 is TGTGCCAGCAGCCTGGGACAGTTGGGGGAAGCTTTCTTT. This sequence encodes CASSLGQLGEAFF.

A few counts support this clonotype. The chain has TRBV7-2 and TRBJ2-1, with TRBD2 matching over 12 bases. Per germline, CDR1 SGHTA and CDR2 FQGNSA. V lost 3 bases to trimming and J lost 7 bases; unmatched junction nucleotides: 10. The CDR3 loop spans 17 amino acids. The chain's CDR3 is CASSFTPGLAGKNEQFF. In DNA form, the CDR3 reads TGTGCCAGCAGCTTCACCCCAGGACTAGCGGGAAAAAATGAGCAGTTCTTC.

This chain joins TRBV5-1 and TRBJ2-2; D gene ambiguous. Looked up from germline, CDR1 is SGHRS and CDR2 is YFSETQ. This CDR3 spans 15 amino acids. V was clipped by 3 bases and J by 2 bases, with 11 bases between them. The CDR3 here is CASSSRIDNTGELFF. The CDR3 bases are TGCGCCAGCAGCTCGCGTATTGACAACACCGGGGAGCTGTTTTTT.

The chain recombines TRBV24-1 with TRBJ2-1, with 7 bases lining up with TRBD2. With V trimmed by 5 bases and J by 0 bases, 3 bases remained unmatched. Germline values: CDR1 KGHDR, CDR2 SFDVKD. There are 15 residues in the CDR3. CDR3 sequence: CATSGRTSSYNEQFF. In nucleotides, the CDR3 is TGTGCCACCAGTGGAAGGACTAGCTCCTACAATGAGCAGTTCTTC.

This sequence joins TRBV20-1 and TRBJ2-1; no reliable D call. The ends were cut back, 3 bases at V and 9 bases at J, with 15 bases in the middle. This CDR3 contains 13 residues. Germline-derived CDR1 and CDR2 are DFQATT and SNEGSKA (reference sequence). This CDR3 is CSARDLAWSEQFF. CDR3 DNA sequence: TGCAGTGCTAGGGATCTCGCGTGGAGTGAGCAGTTCTTC.

Only one count was recorded for this clonotype. A much larger clone differs from this one at a single base, so this may be a read error. V usage is TRBV20-1 and J usage is TRBJ2-1, with D uncertain. The end of the DNA fits TRBJ2-7 better, so the J call may be wrong. This CDR3 comprises 12 residues. The germline V gene encodes CDR1 DFQATT and CDR2 SNEGSKA (reference sequence). The CDR3 here is CSARGIYNEQYF. CDR3 DNA sequence: TGCAGTGCTAGAGGTATATACAATGAGCAGTACTTC.

This clonotype was recorded many times. J is TRBJ1-2 and V is TRBV11-1; 7 nucleotides line up with TRBD1. Germline V gene lookup returns CDR1 SGHAT and CDR2 FQDESV (reference sequence). Unmatched junction bases numbered 8, after V lost 5 bases and J lost 5 bases. The CDR3 runs 14 residues. The CDR3 reads CASSPTGTDYGYTF. Here the CDR3 DNA reads TGTGCCAGCAGCCCCACCGGGACAGATTATGGCTACACCTTC.

This clonotype was seen a handful of times. The chain carries TRBV15 and TRBJ1-4, with a weak D call TRBD1 (5 bases). Germline V CDR1 and CDR2: LNHNV, YYDKDF (reference sequence). Trimming took 9 bases from V and 0 from J, leaving 11 bases between them. The CDR3 sequence is 14 residues long. Written as DNA, the CDR3 is TGTGCCACAAGCCAAGGGGCAACTAATGAAAAACTGTTTTTT. Amino acids: CATSQGATNEKLFF.

J is TRBJ1-5 and V is TRBV20-1; 7 positions match TRBD1. Germline lookup yields CDR1 DFQATT and CDR2 SNEGSKA (reference sequence). The V gene end was trimmed by 3 bases and the J gene end by 0 bases; junction bases not matched to a gene: 8. The CDR3 contains 16 residues. The CDR3 loop reads CSASTGAILSNQPQHF. As DNA, the CDR3 is TGCAGTGCTAGTACAGGGGCCATCCTTAGCAATCAGCCCCAGCATTTT.

This chain connects TRBV20-1 to TRBJ1-2; 8 nucleotides line up with TRBD1. The CDR3 totals 15 residues. V was clipped by 0 bases and J by 4 bases; unmatched bases: 7. The germline gives CDR1 DFQATT, CDR2 SNEGSKA (reference sequence). Here the CDR3 DNA reads TGCAGTGCTAGAGAAGACAGGGGACCGTCCTATGGCTACACCTTC. This encodes CSAREDRGPSYGYTF.

This chain uses TRBV20-1 with TRBJ2-2; 9 bases agree with TRBD1. The germline V gene encodes CDR1 DFQATT and CDR2 SNEGSKA (reference sequence). The CDR3 length is 16 residues. V shed 0 bases, J shed 4 bases, and the junction held 6 bases outside the gene matches. DNA for the CDR3: TGCAGTGCTAGAGACCCAAGACAGGGGGGCACCGGGGAGCTGTTTTTT. Its translation: CSARDPRQGGTGELFF.

The V and J genes are TRBV28 and TRBJ1-6; perhaps TRBD1 as D (5 bases). The CDR3 loop spans 14 amino acids. CDR1 is MDHEN, CDR2 SYDVKM, per germline. The ends were cut back, 5 bases at V and 8 bases at J, with 13 bases in the middle. In DNA form, the CDR3 reads TGTGCCAGCAGTCTCCGGGACCCACATTCACCCCTCCACTTT. Protein sequence: CASSLRDPHSPLHF.

CDR3 loop: CASSYSKGDPVWYF. The CDR3 bases are TGTGCCAGCAGTTACTCGAAAGGCGACCCGGTCTGGTACTTC. V gene TRBV6-6 combines with J gene TRBJ2-5, with D uncertain. V was cut by 0 bases and J by 13 bases, with 18 bases left in between. CDR1 and CDR2 (germline): MNHNY, SVGAGI (reference sequence). The CDR3 is 14 residues long.